The 7 T cell receptor beta chains listed next were all sequenced from one sample in a study of blood T cells in healthy people across ages. Next came a second PCR, run for roughly 6 to 11 cycles, which used a sample-barcoded 5' primer along with a J-beta primer mix. Each CDR3 protein gets one entry after TCRdb re-called the 5' RACE reads with MiXCR. The sample shows about 700,000 distinct CDR3 sequences, about 30% of them seen only once. The specimen was blood. The receptors were gathered from a woman over 75 in good health.

The chain carries TRBV4-2 and TRBJ1-1; no definite D call. Germline V gives CDR1 LGHNA, CDR2 YNFKEQ. The length of the CDR3 is 16 residues. Trimming pared 0 bases from V and 5 bases from J, leaving 16 bases between. The CDR3 DNA reads TGTGCCAGCAGCCAAGATATGGTGTCTGGGAGTACTGAAGCTTTCTTT. Translating gives CASSQDMVSGSTEAFF.

This clonotype was seen at least ten times. The CDR3 DNA reads TGTGCCAGCAGTGAATTTGGGACGGCGAGCTCCTACGAGCAGTACTTC. Translated, it gives CASSEFGTASSYEQYF. J is TRBJ2-7 and V is TRBV6-1, with D perhaps matching TRBD1 or TRBD2 (5 bases each). Trimming took 2 bases from V and 0 from J, leaving 14 bases between them. The germline gives CDR1 MNHNS, CDR2 SASEGT. The CDR3 has 16 residues.

This clonotype was observed at least ten times. CDR3 in DNA: TGCAGTGCCCCCCCACTAGCGGGGGGGCCGGAAGAGACCCAGTACTTC. Protein: CSAPPLAGGPEETQYF. The rearrangement joins TRBV20-1 to TRBJ2-5; TRBD2 agrees at 13 bases. The germline V gene encodes CDR1 DFQATT and CDR2 SNEGSKA (reference sequence). Germline trimming cut 6 bases from V and 3 bases from J; bases unmatched to any gene: 10. CDR3 length: 16 amino acids.

This chain joins TRBV30 and TRBJ2-5; 10 bases map to TRBD1. This CDR3 has 15 residues. The V gene end was trimmed by 3 bases and the J gene end by 4 bases; junction bases not matched to a gene: 8. The germline CDR1 and CDR2 sequences are GTSNPN and SVGIG (reference sequence). The DNA of the CDR3 is TGTGCCTGGAGACCGGGACAGGGGTTGCGAGAGACCCAGTACTTC. This sequence encodes CAWRPGQGLRETQYF. Using reference TRBV30 and TRBJ2-5 for the parts outside the CDR3, the full variable domain is SQTIHQWPATLVQPVGSPLSLECTVEGTSNPNLYWYRQAAGRGLQLLFYSVGIGQISSEVPQNLSASRPQDRQFILSSKKLLLSDSGFYLCAWRPGQGLRETQYFGPGTRLLVL.

V usage is TRBV20-1 and J usage is TRBJ2-3; D may correspond to TRBD1 or TRBD2 (5 bases each). The CDR3 consists of 14 residues. Germline CDR1 DFQATT, CDR2 SNEGSKA (reference sequence). The V and J ends lost 3 bases and 7 bases respectively, with 17 bases between them. Here the CDR3 reads CSASQGGSGNTQYF. The DNA for the CDR3 is TGCAGTGCTAGTCAGGGCGGGTCTGGAAATACGCAGTATTTT.

The chain uses TRBV6-6 and TRBJ1-2, with 7 positions matching TRBD1. The ends lost 0 bases at V and 6 bases at J; junction bases unmatched: 10. Germline CDR1 MNHNY, CDR2 SVGAGI (reference sequence). The CDR3 is 16 amino acids. The CDR3 DNA reads as TGTGCCAGCAGTTACTCTTCGACAGGGCTACCTGATGGCTACACCTTC. Its protein product is CASSYSSTGLPDGYTF.

This rearrangement joins TRBV4-3 to TRBJ2-1; 11 nucleotides line up with TRBD2. Germline CDR1 and CDR2: LGHNA and YSLEER. The CDR3 contains 20 residues. V was pared by 4 bases and J by 4 bases, with 18 bases of the junction left unmatched. The CDR3 loop reads CASSRNYRGVLAGVYNEQFF. In DNA form, the CDR3 reads TGCGCCAGCAGCCGGAATTACAGGGGGGTACTAGCGGGAGTATACAATGAGCAGTTCTTC.